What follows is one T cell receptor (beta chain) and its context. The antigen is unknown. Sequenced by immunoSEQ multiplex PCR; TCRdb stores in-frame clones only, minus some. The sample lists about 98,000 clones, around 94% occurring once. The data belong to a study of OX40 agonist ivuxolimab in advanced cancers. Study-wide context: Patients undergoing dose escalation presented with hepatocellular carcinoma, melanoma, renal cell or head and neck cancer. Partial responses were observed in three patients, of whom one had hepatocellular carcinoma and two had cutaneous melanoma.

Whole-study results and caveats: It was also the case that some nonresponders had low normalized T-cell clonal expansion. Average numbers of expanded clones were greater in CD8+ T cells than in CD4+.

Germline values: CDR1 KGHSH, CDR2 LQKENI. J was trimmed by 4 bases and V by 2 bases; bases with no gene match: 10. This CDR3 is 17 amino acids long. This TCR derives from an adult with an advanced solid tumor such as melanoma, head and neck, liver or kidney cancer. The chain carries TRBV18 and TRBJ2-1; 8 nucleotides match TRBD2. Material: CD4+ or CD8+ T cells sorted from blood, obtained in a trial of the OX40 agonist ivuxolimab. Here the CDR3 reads CASSPTVAGGGYNEQFF. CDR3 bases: TGTGCCAGCTCACCAACCGTCGCGGGAGGAGGTTACAATGAGCAGTTCTTC.